This entry concerns a single T cell receptor (beta chain). Antigen unknown. One end of the junction varies from germline; a read error may be responsible. The tissue used was unsorted bulk material of about 19-34 mg. RNA and DNA were co-extracted from it with the AllPrep DNA/RNA mini kit. Patients had primary liver carcinoma treated by surgical resection. Researchers generated TCR beta cDNA from roughly 510 ng of total RNA, relying on a constant-region primer. Each TCR beta library was derived from three nested multiplex PCR rounds that employed slightly modified ARM-PCR. TRBV1-TRBV30 forward primers and a C-beta reverse primer were used in the first two PCR rounds, which each ran for 9 to 10 cycles. TCRdb passed the multiplex PCR reads through MiXCR, listing each CDR3 protein once. The sample carries approximately 80,000 distinct CDR3 sequences, under 75% recorded once. CDR1 is SQVTM and CDR2 is ANQGSEA in the germline V gene. This CDR3 contains 16 residues.

The data are from a study of tumor-infiltrating lymphocytes in primary liver carcinoma. Whole-study findings and limits: Tumors significantly exceeded blood in top-250-clone fraction (p = 0.039).

Sequencing was carried out using tumor-adjacent normal liver tissue. This TCR came from a man between 40 and 49 years old with primary liver carcinoma and hepatitis B virus infection. The V gene is TRBV29-1, the J gene TRBJ2-5; TRBD1 matches at 9 bases. CDR3 residues: CSVEDRGTGIQEAQYF. The DNA of the CDR3 is TGCAGCGTTGAAGATCGTGGGACAGGGATCCAAGAGGCCCAGTACTTC. Based on the CDR3 plus reference TRBV29-1 and TRBJ2-5, the full variable domain is SAVISQKPSRDICQRGTSLTIQCQVDSQVTMMFWYRQQPGQSLTLIATANQGSEATYESGFVIDKFPISRPNLTFSTLTVSNMSPEDSSIYLCSVEDRGTGIQEAQYFGPGTRLLVL.